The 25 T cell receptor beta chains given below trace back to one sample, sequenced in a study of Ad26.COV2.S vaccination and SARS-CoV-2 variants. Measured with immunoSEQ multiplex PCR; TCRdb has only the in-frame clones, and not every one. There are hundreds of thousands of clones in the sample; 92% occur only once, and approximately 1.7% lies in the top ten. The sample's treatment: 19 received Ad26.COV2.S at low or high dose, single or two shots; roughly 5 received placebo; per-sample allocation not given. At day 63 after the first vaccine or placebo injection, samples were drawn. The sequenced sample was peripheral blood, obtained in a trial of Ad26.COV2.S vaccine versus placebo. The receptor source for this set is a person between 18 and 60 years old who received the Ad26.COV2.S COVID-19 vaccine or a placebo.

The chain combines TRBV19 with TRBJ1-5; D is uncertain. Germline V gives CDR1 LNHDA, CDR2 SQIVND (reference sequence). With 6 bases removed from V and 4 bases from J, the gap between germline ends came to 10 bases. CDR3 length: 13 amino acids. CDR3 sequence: CASRRTDNQPQHF. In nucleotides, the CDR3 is TGTGCCAGTAGACGGACGGATAATCAGCCCCAGCATTTT. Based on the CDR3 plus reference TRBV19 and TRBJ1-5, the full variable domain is DGGITQSPKYLFRKEGQNVTLSCEQNLNHDAMYWYRQDPGQGLRLIYYSQIVNDFQKGDIAEGYSVSREKKESFPLTVTSAQKNPTAFYLCASRRTDNQPQHFGDGTRLSIL.

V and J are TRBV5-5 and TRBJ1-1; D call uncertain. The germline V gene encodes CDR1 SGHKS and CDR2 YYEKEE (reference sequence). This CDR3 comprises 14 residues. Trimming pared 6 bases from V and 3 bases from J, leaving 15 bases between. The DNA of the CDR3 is TGTGCCAGCACCCCCCAGGTAGGGTACACTGAAGCTTTCTTT. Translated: CASTPQVGYTEAFF.

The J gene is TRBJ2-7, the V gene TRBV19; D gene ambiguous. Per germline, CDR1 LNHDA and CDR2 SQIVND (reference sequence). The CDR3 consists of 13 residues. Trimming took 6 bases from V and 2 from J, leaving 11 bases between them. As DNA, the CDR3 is TGTGCCAGTAGCCCGGGCCCGCCCTACGAGCAGTACTTC. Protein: CASSPGPPYEQYF.

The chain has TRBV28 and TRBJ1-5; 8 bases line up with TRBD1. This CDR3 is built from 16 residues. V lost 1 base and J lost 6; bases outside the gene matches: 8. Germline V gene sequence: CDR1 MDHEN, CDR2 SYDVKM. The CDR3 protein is CASSLYGTGSPQPQHF. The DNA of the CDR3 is TGTGCCAGCAGTTTATACGGGACAGGATCGCCTCAGCCCCAGCATTTT.

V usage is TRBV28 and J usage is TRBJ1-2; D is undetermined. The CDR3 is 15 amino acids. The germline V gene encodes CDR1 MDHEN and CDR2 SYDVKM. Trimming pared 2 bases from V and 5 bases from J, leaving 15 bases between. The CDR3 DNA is TGTGCCAGCAGTTTACCCGAAGGGAGGGTATATGGCTACACCTTC. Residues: CASSLPEGRVYGYTF.

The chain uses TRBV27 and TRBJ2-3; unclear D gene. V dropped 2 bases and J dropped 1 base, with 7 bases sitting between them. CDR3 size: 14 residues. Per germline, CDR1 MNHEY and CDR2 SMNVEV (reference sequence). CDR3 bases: TGTGCCAGCAGTTTAGCCTGGGGCACAGATACGCAGTATTTT. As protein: CASSLAWGTDTQYF.

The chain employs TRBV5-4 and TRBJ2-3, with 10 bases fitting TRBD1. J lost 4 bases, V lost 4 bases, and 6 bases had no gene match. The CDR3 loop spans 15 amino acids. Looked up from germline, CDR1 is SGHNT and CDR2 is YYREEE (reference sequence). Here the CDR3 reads CASSPTGGASDTQYF. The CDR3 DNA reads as TGTGCCAGCAGCCCGACAGGGGGCGCGTCAGATACGCAGTATTTT.

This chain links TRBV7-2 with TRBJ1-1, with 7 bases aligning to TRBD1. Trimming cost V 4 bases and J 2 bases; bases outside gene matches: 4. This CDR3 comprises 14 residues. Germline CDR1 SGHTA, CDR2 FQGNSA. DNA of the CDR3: TGTGCCAGCAGCTACCGGGACAGTAACACTGAAGCTTTCTTT. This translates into CASSYRDSNTEAFF.

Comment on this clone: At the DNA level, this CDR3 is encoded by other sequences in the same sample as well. In nucleotides, the CDR3 is TGCGCCAGCAGCTCCAGCACAGATACGCAGTATTTT. Amino acids: CASSSSTDTQYF. The J gene is TRBJ2-3, the V gene TRBV5-1; D ambiguous. Trimming removed 3 bases from V and 0 bases from J, with 2 bases in between. This CDR3 region has 12 residues. CDR1 is SGHRS and CDR2 is YFSETQ in the germline V gene.

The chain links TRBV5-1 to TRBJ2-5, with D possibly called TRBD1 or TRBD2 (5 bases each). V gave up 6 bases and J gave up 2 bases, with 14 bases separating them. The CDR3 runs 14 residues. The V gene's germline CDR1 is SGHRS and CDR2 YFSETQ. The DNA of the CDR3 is TGCGCCAGCAACGTGGGTTGGGGGCAAGAGACCCAGTACTTC. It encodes CASNVGWGQETQYF.

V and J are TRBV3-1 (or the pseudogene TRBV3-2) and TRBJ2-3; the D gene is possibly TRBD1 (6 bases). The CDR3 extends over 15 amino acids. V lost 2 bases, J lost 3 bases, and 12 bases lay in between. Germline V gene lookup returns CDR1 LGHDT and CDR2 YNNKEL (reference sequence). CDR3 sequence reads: CASSQLTGITDTQYF. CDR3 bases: TGTGCCAGCAGCCAACTAACAGGGATAACAGATACGCAGTATTTT.

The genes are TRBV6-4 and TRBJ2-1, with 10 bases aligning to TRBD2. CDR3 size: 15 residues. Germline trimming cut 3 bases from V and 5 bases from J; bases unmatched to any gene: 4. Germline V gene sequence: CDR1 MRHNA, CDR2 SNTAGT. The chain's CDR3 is CASSDGTSGDNEQFF. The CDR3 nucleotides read TGTGCCAGCAGTGATGGTACTAGCGGGGACAATGAGCAGTTCTTC.

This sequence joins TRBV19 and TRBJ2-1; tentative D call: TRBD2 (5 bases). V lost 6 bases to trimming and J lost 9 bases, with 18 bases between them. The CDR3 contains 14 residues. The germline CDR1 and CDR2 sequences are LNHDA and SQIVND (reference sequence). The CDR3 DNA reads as TGTGCCAGTAGGGGGAGCATAGAGACGACTGAGCAGTTCTTC. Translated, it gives CASRGSIETTEQFF.

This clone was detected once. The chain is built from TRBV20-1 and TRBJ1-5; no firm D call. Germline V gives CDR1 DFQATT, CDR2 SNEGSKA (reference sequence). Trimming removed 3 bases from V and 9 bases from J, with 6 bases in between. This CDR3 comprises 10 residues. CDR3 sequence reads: CSASGRPQHF. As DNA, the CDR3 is TGCAGTGCTAGCGGGAGGCCCCAGCATTTT.

CDR3: CASGLGDPRDTDTGELFF. CDR3 sequence (DNA): TGTGCCAGCGGACTCGGAGACCCCCGGGACACCGACACCGGGGAGCTGTTTTTT. The gene calls are TRBV19 and TRBJ2-2, with D perhaps TRBD1 (6 bases). Trimming stripped 9 bases from V and 3 bases from J, with 26 bases between. This CDR3 has 18 residues. CDR1 LNHDA and CDR2 SQIVND come from the germline V gene (reference sequence). Drawing the rest from reference TRBV19 and TRBJ2-2, the complete variable domain is DGGITQSPKYLFRKEGQNVTLSCEQNLNHDAMYWYRQDPGQGLRLIYYSQIVNDFQKGDIAEGYSVSREKKESFPLTVTSAQKNPTAFYLCASGLGDPRDTDTGELFFGEGSRLTVL.

This CDR3 reads CAWSGVTGSEQYF. The CDR3 coding sequence is TGTGCCTGGAGTGGGGTGACAGGGAGCGAGCAGTACTTC. J is TRBJ2-7 and V is TRBV30, with 7 positions matching TRBD1. The CDR3 has 13 residues. J lost 6 bases, V lost 1 base, and 6 bases had no gene match. Germline lookup yields CDR1 GTSNPN and CDR2 SVGIG (reference sequence).

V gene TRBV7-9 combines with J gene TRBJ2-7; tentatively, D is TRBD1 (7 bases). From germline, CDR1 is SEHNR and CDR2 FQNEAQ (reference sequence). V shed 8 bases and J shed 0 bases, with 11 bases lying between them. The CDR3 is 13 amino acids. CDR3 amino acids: CASRGTDSYEQYF. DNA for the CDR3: TGTGCCAGCCGCGGGACAGACTCCTACGAGCAGTACTTC.

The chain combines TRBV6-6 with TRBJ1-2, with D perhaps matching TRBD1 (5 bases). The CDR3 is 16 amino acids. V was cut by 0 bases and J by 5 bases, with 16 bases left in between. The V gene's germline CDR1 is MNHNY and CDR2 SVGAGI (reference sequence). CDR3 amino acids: CASSYSQGGSSYGYTF. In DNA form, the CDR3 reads TGTGCCAGCAGTTACTCGCAGGGTGGATCAAGTTATGGCTACACCTTC.

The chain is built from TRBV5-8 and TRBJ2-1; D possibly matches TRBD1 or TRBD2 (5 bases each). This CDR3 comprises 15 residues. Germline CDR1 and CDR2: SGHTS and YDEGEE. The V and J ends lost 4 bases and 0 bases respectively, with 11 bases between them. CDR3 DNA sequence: TGTGCCAGCAGCCGGGGACGCAGCTCCTACAATGAGCAGTTCTTC. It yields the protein CASSRGRSSYNEQFF.

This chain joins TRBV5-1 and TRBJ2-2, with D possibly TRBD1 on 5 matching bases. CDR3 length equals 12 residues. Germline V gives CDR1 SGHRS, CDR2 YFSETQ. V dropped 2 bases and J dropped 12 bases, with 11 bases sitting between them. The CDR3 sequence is CASSFTQGQLFF. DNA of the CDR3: TGCGCCAGCAGCTTTACCCAGGGTCAGCTGTTTTTT.

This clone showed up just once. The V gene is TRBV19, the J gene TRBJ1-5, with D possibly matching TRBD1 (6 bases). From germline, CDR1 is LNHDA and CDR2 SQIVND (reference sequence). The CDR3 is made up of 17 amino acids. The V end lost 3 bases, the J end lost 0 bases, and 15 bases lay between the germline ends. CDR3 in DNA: TGTGCCAGTAGTATGCCGGAGGACAGTTATAGCAATCAGCCCCAGCATTTT. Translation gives CASSMPEDSYSNQPQHF.

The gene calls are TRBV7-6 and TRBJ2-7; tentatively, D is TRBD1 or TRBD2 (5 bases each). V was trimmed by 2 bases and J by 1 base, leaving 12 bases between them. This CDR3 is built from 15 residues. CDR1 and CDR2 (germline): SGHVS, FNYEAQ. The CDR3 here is CASSLSPGGSYEQYF. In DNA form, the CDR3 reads TGTGCCAGCAGCTTATCCCCTGGGGGATCCTACGAGCAGTACTTC.

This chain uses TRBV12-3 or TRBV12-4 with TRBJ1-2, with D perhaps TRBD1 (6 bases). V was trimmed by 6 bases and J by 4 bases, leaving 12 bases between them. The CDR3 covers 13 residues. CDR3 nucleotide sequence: TGTGCCAGCAGCGAACAGGGTATCTATGGCTACACCTTC. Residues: CASSEQGIYGYTF.

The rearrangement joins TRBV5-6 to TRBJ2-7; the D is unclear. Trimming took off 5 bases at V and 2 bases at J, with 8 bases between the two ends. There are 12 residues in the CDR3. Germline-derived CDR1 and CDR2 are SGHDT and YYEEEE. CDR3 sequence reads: CASSSAPYEQYF. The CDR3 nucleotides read TGTGCCAGCAGTTCCGCCCCCTACGAGCAGTACTTC.

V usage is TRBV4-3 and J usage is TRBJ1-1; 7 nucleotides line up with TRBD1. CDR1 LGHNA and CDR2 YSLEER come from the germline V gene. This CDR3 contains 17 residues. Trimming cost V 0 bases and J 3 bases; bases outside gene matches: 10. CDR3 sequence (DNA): TGCGCCAGCAGCCAAGATGGGATCCGCGACAGGGACACTGAAGCTTTCTTT. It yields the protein CASSQDGIRDRDTEAFF.